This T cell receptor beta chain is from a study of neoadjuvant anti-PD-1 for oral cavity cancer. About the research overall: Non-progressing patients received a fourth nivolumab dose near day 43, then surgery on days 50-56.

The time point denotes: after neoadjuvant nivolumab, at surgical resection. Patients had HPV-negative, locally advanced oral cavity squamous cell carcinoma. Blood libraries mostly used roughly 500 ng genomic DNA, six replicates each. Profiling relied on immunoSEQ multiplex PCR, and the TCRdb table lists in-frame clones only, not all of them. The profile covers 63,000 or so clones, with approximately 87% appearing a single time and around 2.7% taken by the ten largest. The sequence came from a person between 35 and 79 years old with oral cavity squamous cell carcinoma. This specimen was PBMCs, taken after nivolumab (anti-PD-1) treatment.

CDR3 nucleotide sequence: TGTGCCATCAGTGGTGGTAGCGGGACATACGAGCAGTACTTC. This translates into CAISGGSGTYEQYF. This chain uses TRBV10-3 with TRBJ2-7; 8 nucleotides align to TRBD2. The trim removed 4 bases at V and 4 bases at J, leaving 6 bases unmatched. CDR1 is ENHRY, CDR2 SYGVKD, per germline. CDR3 length: 14 amino acids.